Below are 15 T cell receptor beta chains sequenced from a single sample in a study of long-term antiretroviral therapy in people with HIV. Version v3.0 of the immunoSEQ assay was performed at survey level. Here immunoSEQ multiplex PCR was the method, and the copy in TCRdb shows in-frame clones only, minus some. Of 26,000 or so clones in the sample, roughly 90% were seen once. Source: unsorted PBMCs, taken 2 years after starting antiretroviral therapy. These receptors all stem from a middle-aged man with HIV.

This chain joins TRBV28 and TRBJ2-3, with D perhaps assigned TRBD1 or TRBD2 (5 bases each). Germline loops: CDR1 MDHEN, CDR2 SYDVKM. The germline V and J ends were trimmed by 6 bases and 0 bases, with 19 bases remaining between them. CDR3 length: 17 residues. Written as DNA, the CDR3 is TGTGCCAGCAGCCCTTTGGTCCGGGACCTGAGCACAGATACGCAGTATTTT. This codes for CASSPLVRDLSTDTQYF.

V and J are TRBV6-5 and TRBJ1-5; possibly TRBD1 for D (5 bases). The CDR3 is 13 residues long. Looked up from germline, CDR1 is MNHEY and CDR2 is SVGAGI. Deletions cut 6 bases from V and 6 bases from J, with 12 bases between. The CDR3 here is CASRGGGTQPQHF. Written as DNA, the CDR3 is TGTGCCAGCAGGGGCGGCGGGACTCAGCCCCAGCATTTT.

The chain joins TRBV9 to TRBJ2-7, with 7 bases aligning to TRBD2. The germline V gene has CDR1 SGDLS and CDR2 YYNGEE. The CDR3 is made up of 13 amino acids. Trimming removed 0 bases from V and 6 bases from J; junction bases left unmatched: 3. The CDR3 sequence: CASSVEAGSEQYF. The CDR3 DNA is TGTGCCAGCAGCGTAGAAGCGGGAAGCGAGCAGTACTTC.

The chain has TRBV28 and TRBJ2-2, with TRBD1 matching over 7 bases. J was trimmed by 3 bases and V by 5 bases; bases with no gene match: 12. The CDR3 loop spans 17 amino acids. Germline assignment: CDR1 MDHEN and CDR2 SYDVKM. Written as DNA, the CDR3 is TGTGCCAGCAGTACCCTCGGAGCCGGGACAGACACCGGGGAGCTGTTTTTT. It specifies CASSTLGAGTDTGELFF.

This rearrangement joins TRBV2 to TRBJ1-4; tentative D call: TRBD1 (5 bases). This CDR3 is 16 amino acids long. Trimming removed 1 base at V and 8 bases at J, with 17 bases between. The germline CDR1 and CDR2 sequences are SNHLY and FYNNEI. The CDR3 region is CASSEGQGEWMEKLFF. The CDR3 region has the DNA TGTGCCAGCAGTGAAGGCCAGGGCGAATGGATGGAAAAACTGTTTTTT.

J is TRBJ1-4 and V is TRBV4-3; perhaps TRBD1 as D (5 bases). Germline V gene sequence: CDR1 LGHNA, CDR2 YSLEER. CDR3 length: 18 residues. With 0 bases removed from V and 4 bases from J, the gap between germline ends came to 18 bases. The CDR3 loop reads CASSQDSGTTGVNEKLFF. The CDR3 bases are TGCGCCAGCAGCCAAGATTCCGGGACTACGGGGGTTAATGAAAAACTGTTTTTT.

The chain links TRBV7-2 to TRBJ2-5; D may be TRBD2 (6 bases). In germline, CDR1 is SGHTA, CDR2 FQGNSA. The V gene lost 0 bases and the J gene lost 5 bases, with 10 bases spanning the gap. This CDR3 has 14 amino acids. The CDR3 sequence: CASSLARGSETQYF. In DNA form, the CDR3 reads TGTGCCAGCAGCTTAGCCCGGGGGTCGGAGACCCAGTACTTC.

The J gene is TRBJ2-3, the V gene TRBV28; 7 bases fit TRBD1. With V trimmed by 6 bases and J by 1 base, 10 bases remained unmatched. The CDR3 consists of 16 residues. CDR1 is MDHEN, CDR2 SYDVKM, per germline. The DNA of the CDR3 is TGTGCCAGCAGGCCCTTGACAGGGTACGGCACAGATACGCAGTATTTT. Translation: CASRPLTGYGTDTQYF.

The rearrangement links TRBV27 to TRBJ2-7; possible D gene TRBD2, 6 bases. Germline lookup yields CDR1 MNHEY and CDR2 SMNVEV (reference sequence). The length of the CDR3 is 15 residues. V was clipped by 6 bases and J by 0 bases, with 15 bases between them. The CDR3 sequence: CASRYSAGSSYEQYF. CDR3 coding DNA: TGTGCCAGCAGATATTCGGCGGGAAGCTCCTACGAGCAGTACTTC.

This chain joins TRBV6-6 and TRBJ1-5; 7 nucleotides match TRBD1. After removal of 6 bases from V and 6 bases from J, the junction contained 11 bases not matched to a gene. CDR1 and CDR2 (germline): MNHNY, SVGAGI (reference sequence). CDR3 length: 15 residues. The chain's CDR3 is CASSLTGEAGQPQHF. DNA of the CDR3: TGTGCCAGCAGCCTCACAGGGGAAGCGGGTCAGCCCCAGCATTTT.

This chain uses TRBV7-9 with TRBJ1-3; D not certain. Germline V gene data show CDR1 as SEHNR and CDR2 as FQNEAQ (reference sequence). V shed 4 bases and J shed 0 bases, with 7 bases lying between them. This CDR3 region has 14 residues. In DNA form, the CDR3 reads TGTGCCAGCAGCTCTTTACGCTCTGGAAACACCATATATTTT. It is translated as CASSSLRSGNTIYF. Full variable domain (outside the CDR3, taken from reference TRBV7-9 and TRBJ1-3): DTGVSQNPRHKITKRGQNVTFRCDPISEHNRLYWYRQTLGQGPEFLTYFQNEAQLEKSRLLSDRFSAERPKGSFSTLEIQRTEQGDSAMYLCASSSLRSGNTIYFGEGSWLTVV.

The rearrangement uses TRBV28 and TRBJ1-4; 8 bases fit TRBD1. There are 17 residues in the CDR3. Germline lookup yields CDR1 MDHEN and CDR2 SYDVKM. V gave up 4 bases and J gave up 4 bases; unmatched junction bases: 11. Here the CDR3 reads CASSSLQGGFVNEKLFF. In nucleotides, the CDR3 is TGTGCCAGCAGTTCCCTACAGGGGGGTTTTGTTAATGAAAAACTGTTTTTT.

The rearrangement links TRBV4-3 to TRBJ2-5; D tentatively reads TRBD1 or TRBD2 (5 bases each). This CDR3 contains 17 residues. V gave up 0 bases and J gave up 1 base, with 15 bases separating them. Germline CDR1 LGHNA, CDR2 YSLEER. CDR3 nucleotide sequence: TGCGCCAGCAGCCAAGATCATGAGGGGCGGGCCCAAGAGACCCAGTACTTC. This translates into CASSQDHEGRAQETQYF.

This clone has just one count. The genes are TRBV18 and TRBJ2-2; D is tentatively TRBD1 or TRBD2 (6 bases each). Trimming removed 1 base from V and 3 bases from J, with 9 bases in between. The length of the CDR3 is 15 residues. CDR1 is KGHSH and CDR2 is LQKENI in the germline V gene. The CDR3 region has the DNA TGTGCCAGCTCACCACGGGGGGCGGACACCGGGGAGCTGTTTTTT. Protein product: CASSPRGADTGELFF.

The chain joins TRBV28 to TRBJ1-6; no definite D call. The germline CDR1 and CDR2 sequences are MDHEN and SYDVKM. V shed 8 bases and J shed 13 bases, with 15 bases lying between them. This CDR3 region has 12 residues. CDR3 coding DNA: TGTGCCAGCTATCGGGAGGGCGAGCCCCTCCACTTT. Protein sequence: CASYREGEPLHF.